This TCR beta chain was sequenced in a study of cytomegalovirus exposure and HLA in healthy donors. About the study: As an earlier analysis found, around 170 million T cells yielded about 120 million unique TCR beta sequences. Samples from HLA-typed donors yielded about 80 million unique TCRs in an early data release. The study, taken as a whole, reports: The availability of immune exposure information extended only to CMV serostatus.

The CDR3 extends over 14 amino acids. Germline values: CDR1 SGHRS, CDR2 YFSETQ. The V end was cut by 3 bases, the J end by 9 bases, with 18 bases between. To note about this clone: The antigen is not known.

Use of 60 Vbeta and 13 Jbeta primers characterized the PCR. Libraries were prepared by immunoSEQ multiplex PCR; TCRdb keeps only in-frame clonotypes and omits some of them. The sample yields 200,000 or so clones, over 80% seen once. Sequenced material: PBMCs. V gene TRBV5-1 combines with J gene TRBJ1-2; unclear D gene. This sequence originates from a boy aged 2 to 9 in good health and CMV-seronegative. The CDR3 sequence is CASSSGGREGSYTF. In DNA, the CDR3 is TGCGCCAGCAGCTCGGGCGGCCGGGAGGGAAGCTACACCTTC.